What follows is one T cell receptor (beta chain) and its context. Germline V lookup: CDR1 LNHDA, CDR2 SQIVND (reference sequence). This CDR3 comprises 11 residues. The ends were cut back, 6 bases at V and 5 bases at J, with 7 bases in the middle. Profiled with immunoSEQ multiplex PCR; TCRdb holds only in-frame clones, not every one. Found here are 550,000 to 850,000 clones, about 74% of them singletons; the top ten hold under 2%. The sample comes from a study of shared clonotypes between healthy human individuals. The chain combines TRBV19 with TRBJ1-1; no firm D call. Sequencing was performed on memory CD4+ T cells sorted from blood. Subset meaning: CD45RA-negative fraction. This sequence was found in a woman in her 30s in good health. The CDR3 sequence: CASSQRTEAFF. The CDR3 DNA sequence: TGTGCCAGTAGCCAGAGAACTGAAGCTTTCTTT. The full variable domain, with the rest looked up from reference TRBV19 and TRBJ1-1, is DGGITQSPKYLFRKEGQNVTLSCEQNLNHDAMYWYRQDPGQGLRLIYYSQIVNDFQKGDIAEGYSVSREKKESFPLTVTSAQKNPTAFYLCASSQRTEAFFGQGTRLTVV.